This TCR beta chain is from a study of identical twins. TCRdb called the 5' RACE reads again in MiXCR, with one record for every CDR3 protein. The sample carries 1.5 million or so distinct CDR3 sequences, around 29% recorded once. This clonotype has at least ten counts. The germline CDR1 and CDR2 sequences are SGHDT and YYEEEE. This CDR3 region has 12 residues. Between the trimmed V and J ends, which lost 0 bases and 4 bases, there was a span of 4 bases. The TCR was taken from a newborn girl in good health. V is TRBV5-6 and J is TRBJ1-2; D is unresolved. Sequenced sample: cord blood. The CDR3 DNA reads TGTGCCAGCAGCTTGGCCAGCTATGGCTACACCTTC. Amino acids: CASSLASYGYTF.